The clone carrying this T cell receptor (beta chain) showed up just a few times. Its specificity is not known. The data are from a study of CD8 T cells in ankylosing spondylitis. TCRdb fed the 5' RACE reads into MiXCR, producing one record per CDR3 protein. The sample shows about 240,000 distinct CDR3 sequences, under 30% of them seen only once. Overall study findings and caveats: In ankylosing spondylitis blood, a motif of seven to nine highly homologous TCR beta variants appeared characteristic. Matched synovial fluid from ankylosing spondylitis patients was reported to be enriched for disease-linked clones.

Trimming took off 3 bases at V and 4 bases at J, with 19 bases between the two ends. From germline, CDR1 is DFQATT and CDR2 SNEGSKA (reference sequence). This CDR3 is built from 16 residues. The chain links TRBV20-1 to TRBJ2-1; D ambiguous. This receptor was identified in a male donor with ankylosing spondylitis or in good health (not recorded which). The sequenced sample consisted of blood, either unsorted or a sorted T cell fraction (not recorded which). CDR3 residues: CSARDASGGVYNEQFF. DNA of the CDR3: TGCAGTGCTAGGGACGCTTCGGGTGGGGTGTACAATGAGCAGTTCTTC.